Listed below are T cell receptor beta chains from one sample, sequenced in a study of blood T cells in healthy people across ages. TCRdb used MiXCR to reprocess the 5' RACE reads, holding one entry per CDR3 protein. The sample shows approximately 800,000 distinct CDR3 sequences, about 45% of them seen only once. The material sequenced was blood. The receptors shown here come from an elderly man in good health. Each CDR3 is given with its conserved first and last residue. D genes are given only for firm matches. Expanded clones get a size class; other rows say once, few or many, or leave the size out.

CDR3	DNA	V	size	D	J
CASTPLGSLDYNEQFF	TGTGCCAGCACCCCATTGGGGTCATTGGACTACAATGAGCAGTTCTTC	TRBV12-3/TRBV12-4	few	-	TRBJ2-1
CSARFGDSWLAGYTF	TGCAGTGCTAGGTTTGGGGACAGTTGGCTCGCTGGCTACACCTTC	TRBV20-1	-	TRBD1	TRBJ1-2
CATSDPGTAKGYTF	TGTGCCACCAGTGATCCCGGGACAGCCAAAGGCTACACCTTC	TRBV24-1	-	TRBD1	TRBJ1-2
CSASTGFGTQYF	TGCAGTGCTAGTACGGGTTTTGGTACGCAGTATTTT	TRBV20-1	few	-	TRBJ2-3
CSVMGQVNGYTF	TGCAGCGTGATGGGACAGGTTAATGGCTACACCTTC	TRBV29-1	-	TRBD1	TRBJ1-2
CASSSPGTQYF	TGTGCCAGCAGCTCCCCCGGGACCCAGTACTTC	TRBV7-2	few	-	TRBJ2-5
CASRKGLETQYF	TGTGCCAGCAGAAAGGGGTTGGAGACCCAGTACTTC	TRBV27	-	-	TRBJ2-5
CATSRGPPGGTQYF	TGTGCCACCAGCAGAGGCCCCCCGGGAGGAACCCAGTACTTC	TRBV15	-	TRBD2	TRBJ2-7
CASSLRTNTDTQYF	TGCGCCAGCAGCTTAAGAACCAACACAGATACGCAGTATTTT	TRBV5-1	-	-	TRBJ2-3
CSARGASGKTDTQYF	TGCAGTGCTAGAGGGGCTAGCGGGAAGACAGATACGCAGTATTTT	TRBV20-1	few	TRBD2	TRBJ2-3
CASSYGSVPYEQYF	TGTGCCAGCAGTTACGGGTCGGTCCCCTACGAGCAGTACTTC	TRBV6-2/TRBV6-3	-	-	TRBJ2-7
CSVGTLARETQYF	TGCAGCGTCGGCACCCTGGCAAGAGAGACCCAGTACTTC	TRBV29-1	few	-	TRBJ2-5
CASSYRDEQFF	TGTGCCAGCAGTTACAGGGATGAGCAGTTCTTC	TRBV6-5	-	-	TRBJ2-1
CSARQGAANEKLFF	TGCAGTGCTAGACAGGGGGCGGCTAATGAAAAACTGTTTTTT	TRBV20-1	few	TRBD1	TRBJ1-4
CASSLASRGKASTDTQYF	TGTGCCAGCAGCTTAGCTAGTCGCGGGAAAGCTAGCACAGATACGCAGTATTTT	TRBV7-2	few	-	TRBJ2-3
CASSFNEGAGGYGYTF	TGTGCCAGCAGTTTTAACGAGGGGGCCGGTGGGTACGGCTACACCTTC	TRBV13	-	TRBD1	TRBJ1-2
CASSPDGTSGSLNEQFF	TGTGCCAGCAGCCCCGACGGAACTAGCGGGAGTCTTAATGAGCAGTTCTTC	TRBV7-3	few	TRBD2	TRBJ2-1
CSTRRVDTQYF	TGCAGTACTAGACGGGTGGATACGCAGTATTTT	TRBV20-1	-	-	TRBJ2-3
CASSRSRQEINEQFF	TGTGCCAGCAGCCGATCGCGACAGGAGATCAATGAGCAGTTCTTC	TRBV7-2	-	-	TRBJ2-1
CASSRSSAGSYNEQFF	TGTGCCAGCAGCCGCTCCTCAGCTGGCTCCTACAATGAGCAGTTCTTC	TRBV7-2	-	-	TRBJ2-1
CASSDLDTQYF	TGTGCCAGCAGTGATCTTGATACGCAGTATTTT	TRBV6-2/TRBV6-3	few	-	TRBJ2-3
CAISGLYGQQFF	TGTGCCATCAGTGGCCTTTACGGGCAGCAGTTCTTC	TRBV10-3	few	-	TRBJ2-1
CASSQTRLAGGGTDTQYF	TGTGCCAGCAGCCAGACCAGACTAGCGGGAGGAGGCACAGATACGCAGTATTTT	TRBV4-2	-	TRBD2	TRBJ2-3
CSVAGKFRTDGYTF	TGCAGCGTTGCCGGTAAATTCAGGACGGATGGCTACACCTTC	TRBV29-1	-	-	TRBJ1-2
CASRDRGDNEQFF	TGTGCCAGCAGGGATAGGGGGGACAATGAGCAGTTCTTC	TRBV3-1	-	-	TRBJ2-1
CSARETSGRAYNEQFF	TGCAGTGCTAGAGAGACTAGCGGGAGGGCCTACAATGAGCAGTTCTTC	TRBV20-1	few	TRBD2	TRBJ2-1
CSAIDRGVETQYF	TGCAGTGCTATCGACAGGGGGGTCGAGACCCAGTACTTC	TRBV20-1	-	TRBD1	TRBJ2-5
CASSPSEQAYNGQFF	TGTGCCAGCAGTCCCTCGGAACAGGCTTACAATGGGCAGTTCTTC	TRBV28	-	-	TRBJ2-1
CASRRRPGETADTQYF	TGTGCCAGCAGGCGTAGGCCGGGAGAGACGGCAGATACGCAGTATTTT	TRBV4-2	once	-	TRBJ2-3
CASKKDLYEQYF	TGTGCCAGCAAGAAGGACCTGTACGAGCAGTACTTC	TRBV6-1	-	-	TRBJ2-7
CAIREREYSYEQYF	TGTGCCATCAGGGAGCGGGAGTACTCCTACGAGCAGTACTTC	TRBV10-3	few	TRBD2	TRBJ2-7